This entry lists 9 T cell receptor beta chains sequenced from one sample in a study of OX40 agonist ivuxolimab in advanced cancers. Libraries came from the immunoSEQ multiplex PCR assay. TCRdb provides this immuneACCESS table in a form limited to in-frame rearrangements. Some clones are lacking; in checked studies, under half of them reflect an unresolved V gene, and why the rest are absent is not known. Counted in this sample were tens of thousands of clones; about 87% of them appeared once. The ten largest account for approximately 0.39% of the sample. The material sequenced was CD4+ or CD8+ T cells sorted from blood, taken in a trial of the OX40 agonist ivuxolimab. All receptors derive from an adult with an advanced solid tumor such as melanoma, head and neck, liver or kidney cancer.

In regard to this clone: Germline and junction disagree at one end, which may indicate a read error. The gene calls are TRBV7-6 and TRBJ2-1; D gene ambiguous. Germline assignment: CDR1 SGHVS and CDR2 FNYEAQ. The CDR3 extends over 16 amino acids. Here the CDR3 reads CASSLGSSTNYNEQLF. In DNA, the CDR3 is TGTGCCAGCAGCTTAGGTTCCAGTACGAACTACAATGAGCAGCTCTTC. The whole variable domain, remainder taken from reference TRBV7-6 and TRBJ2-1, is GAGVSQSPRYKVTKRGQDVALRCDPISGHVSLYWYRQALGQGPEFLTYFNYEAQQDKSGLPNDRFSAERPEGSISTLTIQRTEQRDSAMYRCASSLGSSTNYNEQLFGPGTRLTVL.

J is TRBJ1-3 and V is TRBV30; perhaps TRBD1 as D (5 bases). Trimming cost V 0 bases and J 0 bases, with 18 bases left between them. CDR3 size: 18 residues. CDR1 is GTSNPN, CDR2 SVGIG, per germline (reference sequence). In nucleotides, the CDR3 is TGTGCCTGGAGTGTATCTTTGGGGACTCCCTCCTCTGGAAACACCATATATTTT. Protein sequence: CAWSVSLGTPSSGNTIYF.

The CDR3 sequence is CASSSRGGPAYEQYF. CDR3 coding DNA: TGCGCCAGCAGCTCGCGGGGGGGACCCGCCTACGAGCAGTACTTC. The chain joins TRBV5-1 to TRBJ2-7, with TRBD2 identical over 9 bases. CDR1 is SGHRS, CDR2 YFSETQ, per germline. The CDR3 extends over 15 amino acids. Losses at the gene ends were 3 bases for V and 2 bases for J; bases not matched to a gene: 6.

The V and J genes are TRBV28 and TRBJ1-2; 7 bases are shared with TRBD1. The V and J ends lost 6 bases and 6 bases, in that order; junction bases with no gene match: 7. Per germline, CDR1 MDHEN and CDR2 SYDVKM. The CDR3 sequence is 13 residues long. CDR3 amino acids: CASRSTGIHGYTF. CDR3 sequence (DNA): TGTGCCAGCAGATCGACAGGGATCCATGGCTACACCTTC.

V gene TRBV6-5 combines with J gene TRBJ1-2, with TRBD1 as a possible D gene (5 bases). The CDR3 consists of 15 residues. Trimming removed 6 bases at V and 2 bases at J, with 16 bases between. Germline-derived CDR1 and CDR2 are MNHEY and SVGAGI. CDR3 nucleotide sequence: TGTGCCAGCAGGGCTTACGGTCAGGGAAACTATGGCTACACCTTC. Encoded protein: CASRAYGQGNYGYTF.

The genes are TRBV30 and TRBJ2-2, with 8 bases identical to TRBD2. Germline CDR1 reads GTSNPN; CDR2 reads SVGIG (reference sequence). J gave up 5 bases and V 3 bases, and 14 bases lay outside the gene matches. The CDR3 is made up of 17 amino acids. The CDR3 here is CAWSERGGRAWTGELFF. Here the CDR3 DNA reads TGTGCCTGGAGCGAACGGGGGGGCCGGGCGTGGACCGGGGAGCTGTTTTTT. The whole variable domain, filled in from reference TRBV30 and TRBJ2-2, reads SQTIHQWPATLVQPVGSPLSLECTVEGTSNPNLYWYRQAAGRGLQLLFYSVGIGQISSEVPQNLSASRPQDRQFILSSKKLLLSDSGFYLCAWSERGGRAWTGELFFGEGSRLTVL.

The chain carries TRBV5-1 and TRBJ1-1, with 7 bases that match TRBD1. Trimming removed 7 bases from V and 2 bases from J; junction bases left unmatched: 14. The CDR3 sequence is 16 residues long. The V gene's germline CDR1 is SGHRS and CDR2 YFSETQ. The CDR3 is CASGSTGSGVNTEAFF. The CDR3 DNA sequence: TGCGCCAGCGGCTCGACAGGGTCGGGGGTAAACACTGAAGCTTTCTTT. The whole variable domain, remainder taken from reference TRBV5-1 and TRBJ1-1, is KAGVTQTPRYLIKTRGQQVTLSCSPISGHRSVSWYQQTPGQGLQFLFEYFSETQRNKGNFPGRFSGRQFSNSRSEMNVSTLELGDSALYLCASGSTGSGVNTEAFFGQGTRLTVV.

The CDR3 loop reads CASSLIAGELFF. CDR3 bases: TGTGCCAGCAGCTTGATCGCCGGGGAGCTGTTTTTT. The chain couples TRBV5-6 to TRBJ2-2; unclear D gene. V was clipped by 1 base and J by 6 bases, with 4 bases between them. CDR1 and CDR2 from the germline V gene are SGHDT and YYEEEE. The CDR3 length is 12 residues.

The CDR3 sequence: CASSPSWGYEQYF. Written as DNA, the CDR3 is TGTGCCAGTAGCCCTAGTTGGGGGTACGAGCAGTACTTC. The chain couples TRBV19 to TRBJ2-7; D is tentatively TRBD1 or TRBD2 (5 bases each). V lost 6 bases and J lost 4, with 13 bases in between. The CDR3 sequence is 13 residues long. Germline V gene lookup returns CDR1 LNHDA and CDR2 SQIVND (reference sequence).